The source of this T cell receptor beta chain is a study of blood T cell repertoires in COVID-19. The overall study: COVID-19 samples from acute and convalescent phases originated in the United States, Italy and Spain. PBMCs, B-cell-depleted T cells, or T cells provided the cDNA or gDNA that made up the material.

Authors' data handling: Amplification of reference gene primers was used by the study to estimate nucleated cell counts. The repertoire was sequenced with immunoSEQ multiplex PCR; TCRdb's copy has only in-frame clones and lacks some. V, J and clone size derive from that table, while D and trimming were established from the DNA sequence. The top ten clones hold roughly 13% of a sample with over 90,000 clones, under 90% of them seen once. J lost 3 bases, V lost 5 bases, and 3 bases had no gene match. There are 13 residues in the CDR3. The source material was peripheral blood. This TCR came from a human donor in a cohort sampled during active or convalescent COVID-19. The rearrangement links TRBV12-3 or TRBV12-4 to TRBJ1-2; TRBD1 aligns across 7 bases. CDR3: CASSLQGHYGYTF. The CDR3 DNA sequence: TGTGCCAGCAGTCTACAGGGGCACTATGGCTACACCTTC.